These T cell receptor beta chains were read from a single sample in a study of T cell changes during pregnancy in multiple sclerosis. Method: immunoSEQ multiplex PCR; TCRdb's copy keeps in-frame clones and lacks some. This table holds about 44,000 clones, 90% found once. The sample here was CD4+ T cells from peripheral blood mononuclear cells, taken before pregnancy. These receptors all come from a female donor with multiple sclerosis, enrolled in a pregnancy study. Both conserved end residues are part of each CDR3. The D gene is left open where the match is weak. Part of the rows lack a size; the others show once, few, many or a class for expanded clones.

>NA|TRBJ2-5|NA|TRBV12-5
TGTGCTAGTGGTCCACAGGGACGGGAGACCCAGTACTTC
CASGPQGRETQYF
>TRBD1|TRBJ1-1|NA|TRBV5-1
TGCGCCAGCAGCTTAGGGACAGGGTCCATGAACACTGAAGCTTTCTTT
CASSLGTGSMNTEAFF
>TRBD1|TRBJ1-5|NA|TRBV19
TGTGCCAGTAGTTTCCGGGACAGGGGCAGCAATCAGCCCCAGCATTTT
CASSFRDRGSNQPQHF
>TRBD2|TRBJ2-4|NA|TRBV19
TGTGCCAGTAGTCCCTTTAGCGGGAATACAATCAAAAACATTCAGTACTTC
CASSPFSGNTIKNIQYF
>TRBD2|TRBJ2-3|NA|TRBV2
TGTGCCAGCAGCCCCGGGGCGGGAGTAGGAGATACGCAGTATTTT
CASSPGAGVGDTQYF
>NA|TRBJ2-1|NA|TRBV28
TGTGCCAGCAGTTTAACTAGCACATATAACAATGAGCAGTTCTTC
CASSLTSTYNNEQFF
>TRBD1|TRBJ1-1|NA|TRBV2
TGTGCCAGCACGGGGGACAGGAGATTGGGCACTGAAGCTTTCTTT
CASTGDRRLGTEAFF
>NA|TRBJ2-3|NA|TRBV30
TGTGCCTATCTAGAGCTTGCAGATACGCAGTATTTT
CAYLELADTQYF
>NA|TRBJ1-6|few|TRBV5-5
TGTGCCAGCAGCCCCAGCGGGATAAATAATTCACCCCTCCACTTT
CASSPSGINNSPLHF
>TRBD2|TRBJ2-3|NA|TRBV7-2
TGTGCCAGCAGCTCGCGGACTAGCGCCCGAGATACGCAGTATTTT
CASSSRTSARDTQYF
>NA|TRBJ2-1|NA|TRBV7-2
TGTGCCAGCAGCCCCCCGGGAAGCTCCTACAATGAGCAGTTCTTC
CASSPPGSSYNEQFF
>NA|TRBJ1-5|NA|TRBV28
TGTGCCAGCAGTTTCGGGGTACATCAGCCCCAGCATTTT
CASSFGVHQPQHF
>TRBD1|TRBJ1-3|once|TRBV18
TGTGCCAGCTCACCAGGACAGGGGCCTGGAAACACCATATATTTT
CASSPGQGPGNTIYF
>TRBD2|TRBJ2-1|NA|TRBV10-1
TGCGCCAGCAGTCAACTAGCGGGAGCCGGCTACAATGAGCAGTTCTTC
CASSQLAGAGYNEQFF
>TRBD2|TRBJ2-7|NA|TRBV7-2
TGTGCCAGCAGCCGCGGGGGGGCAAGGGCCTACGAGCAGTACTTC
CASSRGGARAYEQYF
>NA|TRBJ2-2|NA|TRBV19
TGTGCCAGTACTTCCCACGGTTCGACCGGGGAGCTGTTTTTT
CASTSHGSTGELFF
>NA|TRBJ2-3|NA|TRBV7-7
TGTGCCAGCAGCTTAGGAGGTAGGGCGGCAGGGATTTACACAGATACGCAGTATTTT
CASSLGGRAAGIYTDTQYF
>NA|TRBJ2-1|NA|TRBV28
TGTGCCAGCAGTCCATCACAGGGCCTTGGTGACAATGAGCAGTTCTTC
CASSPSQGLGDNEQFF
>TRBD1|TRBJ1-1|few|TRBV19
TGTGCCAGTAGTCAAGGACAGGCGAACACTGAAGCTTTCTTT
CASSQGQANTEAFF
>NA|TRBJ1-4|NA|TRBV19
TGTGCCAGTAGTATTGGTGGGGCAGGAGTTAATGAAAAACTGTTTTTT
CASSIGGAGVNEKLFF
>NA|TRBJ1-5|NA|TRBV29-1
TGCAGCGTTGGGAGGGGCAGCGGCAATCAGCCCCAGCATTTT
CSVGRGSGNQPQHF
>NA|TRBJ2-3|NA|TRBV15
TGTGCCACCAGCATCTCGGGTGGCGGCACAGATACGCAGTATTTT
CATSISGGGTDTQYF
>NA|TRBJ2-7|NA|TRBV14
TGTGCCAGCAGCCAAGATCTCAGGAACGAGCAGTACTTC
CASSQDLRNEQYF
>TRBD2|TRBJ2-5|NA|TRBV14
TGTGCCAGCAGCCAAGATACAGCTAGCGGGTGGCCCTCGGTCGAGACCCAGTACTTC
CASSQDTASGWPSVETQYF
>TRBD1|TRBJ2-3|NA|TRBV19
TGTGCCAGTAGTCAACAGGGGGCAGATACGCAGTATTTT
CASSQQGADTQYF
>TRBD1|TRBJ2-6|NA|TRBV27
TGTGCCAGCAGGGCCCGGACAGGGCTTTCTGGGGCCAACGTCCTGACTTTC
CASRARTGLSGANVLTF
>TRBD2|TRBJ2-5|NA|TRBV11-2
TGTGCCAGCAGCTTAGTTGGGAGACTAGCGGGGCAGGAGACCCAGTACTTC
CASSLVGRLAGQETQYF
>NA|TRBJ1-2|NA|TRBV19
TGTGCCAGTAGACGACAGGATAAATTTCATGGCTACACCTTC
CASRRQDKFHGYTF